This T cell receptor beta chain was identified in a study of T-cell memory formation after mild COVID-19. Whole-study context: Most TCR clusters belonged to a single donor.

Overall study findings and caveats: Cross-reactive memory appears to have joined, as suggested by some responding clones showing up in pre-infection memory. Contracting clones localized mainly to CM and EM when CD4+ and mainly to EMRA when CD8+.

The CDR3 totals 18 residues. Unmatched junction bases numbered 17, after V lost 7 bases and J lost 2 bases. Germline V gene lookup returns CDR1 SGHTA and CDR2 FQGNSA. Constant-segment-primed 5'RACE gave TCR alpha and TCR beta cDNA libraries with sample barcodes and UMIs. TCRdb analysed the 5' RACE reads with MiXCR anew, one entry per CDR3 protein. The sample holds hundreds of thousands of distinct CDR3 sequences, around 15% seen once. Turning to this clonotype: Its matching antigen is unknown.

The gene calls are TRBV7-2 and TRBJ2-3; 8 bases match TRBD2. The TCR sequence derives from a man younger than 30 who had mild COVID-19 (a few samples of this study predate the infection). Cell type and time point are not known. The specimen sequenced was PBMCs or a T cell subset sorted from them (not recorded which). CDR3 loop: CASTVSVFAGGYTDTQYF. The CDR3 coding sequence is TGTGCCAGCACGGTTTCGGTTTTTGCGGGGGGTTACACAGATACGCAGTATTTT.